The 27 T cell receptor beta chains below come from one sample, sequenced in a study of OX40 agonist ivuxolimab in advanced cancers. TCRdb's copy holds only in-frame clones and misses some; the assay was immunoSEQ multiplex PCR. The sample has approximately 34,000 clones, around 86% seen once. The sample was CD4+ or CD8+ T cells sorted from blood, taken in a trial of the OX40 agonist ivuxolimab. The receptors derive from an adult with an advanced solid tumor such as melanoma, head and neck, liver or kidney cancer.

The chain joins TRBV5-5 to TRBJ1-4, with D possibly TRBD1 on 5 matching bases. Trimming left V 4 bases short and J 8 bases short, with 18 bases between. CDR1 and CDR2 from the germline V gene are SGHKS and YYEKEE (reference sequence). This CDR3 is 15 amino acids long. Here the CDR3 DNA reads TGTGCCAGCAGCCGAGGAATGGGGGTTAGGGAAAAACTGTTTTTT. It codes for CASSRGMGVREKLFF.

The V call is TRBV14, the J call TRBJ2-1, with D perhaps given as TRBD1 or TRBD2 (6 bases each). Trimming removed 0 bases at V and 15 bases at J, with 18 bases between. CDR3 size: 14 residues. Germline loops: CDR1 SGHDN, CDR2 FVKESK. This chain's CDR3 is CASSQEGGLGIAFF. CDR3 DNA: TGTGCCAGCAGCCAAGAAGGGGGGTTGGGGATAGCGTTCTTC.

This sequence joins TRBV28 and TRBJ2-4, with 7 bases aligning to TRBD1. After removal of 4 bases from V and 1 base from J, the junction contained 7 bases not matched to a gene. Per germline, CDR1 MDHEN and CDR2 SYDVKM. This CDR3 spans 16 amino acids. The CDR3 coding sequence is TGTGCCAGCAGTTATCGGGACAGCCGGGCCAAAAACATTCAGTACTTC. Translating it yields CASSYRDSRAKNIQYF. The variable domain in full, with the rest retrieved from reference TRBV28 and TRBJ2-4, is DVKVTQSSRYLVKRTGEKVFLECVQDMDHENMFWYRQDPGLGLRLIYFSYDVKMKEKGDIPEGYSVSREKKERFSLILESASTNQTSMYLCASSYRDSRAKNIQYFGAGTRLSVL.

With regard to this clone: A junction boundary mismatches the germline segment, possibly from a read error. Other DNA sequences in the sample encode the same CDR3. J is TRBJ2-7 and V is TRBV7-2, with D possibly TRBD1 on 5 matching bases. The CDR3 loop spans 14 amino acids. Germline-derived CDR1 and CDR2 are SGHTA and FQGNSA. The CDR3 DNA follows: TGCGCCAGCAGCCCCCGACAGAGCTCCTACGAGCAGTACTTC. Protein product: CASSPRQSSYEQYF.

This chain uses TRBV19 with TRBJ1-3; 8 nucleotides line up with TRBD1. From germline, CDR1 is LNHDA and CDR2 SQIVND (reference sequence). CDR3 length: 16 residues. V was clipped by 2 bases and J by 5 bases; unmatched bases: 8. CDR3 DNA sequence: TGTGCCAGTAGTATAACCGGACAGGGCGGAAGAAACACCATATATTTT. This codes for CASSITGQGGRNTIYF.

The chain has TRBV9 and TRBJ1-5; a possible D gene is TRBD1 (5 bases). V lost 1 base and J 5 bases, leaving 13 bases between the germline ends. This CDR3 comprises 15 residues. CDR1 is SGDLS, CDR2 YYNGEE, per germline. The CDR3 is CASSVSSRADQPQHF. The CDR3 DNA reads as TGTGCCAGCAGCGTAAGCAGCAGGGCGGATCAGCCCCAGCATTTT.

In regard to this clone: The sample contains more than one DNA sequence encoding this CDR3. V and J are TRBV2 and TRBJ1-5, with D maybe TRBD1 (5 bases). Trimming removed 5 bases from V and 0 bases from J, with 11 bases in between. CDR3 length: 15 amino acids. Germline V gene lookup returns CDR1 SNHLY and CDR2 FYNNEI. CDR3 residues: CASSTGPLSNQPQHF. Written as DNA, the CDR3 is TGTGCCAGCAGTACGGGACCCCTTAGCAATCAGCCCCAGCATTTT.

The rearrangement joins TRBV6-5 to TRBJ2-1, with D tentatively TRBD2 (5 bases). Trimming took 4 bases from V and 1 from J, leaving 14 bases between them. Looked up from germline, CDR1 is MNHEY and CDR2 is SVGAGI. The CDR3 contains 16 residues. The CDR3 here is CASSSGLRVSYNEQFF. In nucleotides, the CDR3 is TGTGCCAGCAGTTCGGGGTTAAGGGTTTCCTACAATGAGCAGTTCTTC.

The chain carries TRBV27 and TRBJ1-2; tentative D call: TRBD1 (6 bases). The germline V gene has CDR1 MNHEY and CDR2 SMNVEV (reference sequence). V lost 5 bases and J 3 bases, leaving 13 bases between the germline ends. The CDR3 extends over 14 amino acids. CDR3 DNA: TGTGCCAGCAGTCCCCCCCAGGGGCACTATGGCTACACCTTC. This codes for CASSPPQGHYGYTF.

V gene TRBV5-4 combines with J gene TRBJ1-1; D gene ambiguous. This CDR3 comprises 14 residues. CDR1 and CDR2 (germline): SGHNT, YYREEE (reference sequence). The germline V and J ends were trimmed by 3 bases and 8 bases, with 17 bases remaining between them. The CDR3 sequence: CASSSRDSGVEAFF. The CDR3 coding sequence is TGTGCCAGCAGCTCTCGCGATTCGGGCGTCGAAGCTTTCTTT. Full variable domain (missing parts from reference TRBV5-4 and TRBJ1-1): ETGVTQSPTHLIKTRGQQVTLRCSSQSGHNTVSWYQQALGQGPQFIFQYYREEENGRGNFPPRFSGLQFPNYSSELNVNALELDDSALYLCASSSRDSGVEAFFGQGTRLTVV.

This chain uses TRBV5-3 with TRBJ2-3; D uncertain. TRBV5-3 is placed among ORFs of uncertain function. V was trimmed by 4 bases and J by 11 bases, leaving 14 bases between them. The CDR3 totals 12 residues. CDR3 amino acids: CARSRRLVEQYF. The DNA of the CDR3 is TGTGCCAGAAGCCGCCGACTGGTAGAGCAGTATTTT.

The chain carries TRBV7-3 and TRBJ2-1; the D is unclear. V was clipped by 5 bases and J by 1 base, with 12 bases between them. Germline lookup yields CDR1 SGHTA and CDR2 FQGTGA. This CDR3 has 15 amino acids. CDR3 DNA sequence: TGTGCCAGCAGCCCAGACGGGCAATCCTACAATGAGCAGTTCTTC. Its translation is CASSPDGQSYNEQFF.

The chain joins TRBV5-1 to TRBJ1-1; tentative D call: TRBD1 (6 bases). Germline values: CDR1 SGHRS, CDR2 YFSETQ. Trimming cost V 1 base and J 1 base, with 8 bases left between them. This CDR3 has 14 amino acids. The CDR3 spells CASSLNRANTEAFF. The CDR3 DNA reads TGCGCCAGCAGCTTGAACAGGGCGAACACTGAAGCTTTCTTT.

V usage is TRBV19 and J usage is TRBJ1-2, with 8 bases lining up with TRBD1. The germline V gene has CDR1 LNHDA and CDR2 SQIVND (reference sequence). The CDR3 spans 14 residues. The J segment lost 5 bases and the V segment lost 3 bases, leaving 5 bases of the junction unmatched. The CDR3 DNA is TGTGCCAGTAGTATCGACAGGGGTCCATATGGCTACACCTTC. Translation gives CASSIDRGPYGYTF.

The CDR3 here is CASSLFVSGIGEQFF. DNA of the CDR3: TGTGCCAGCAGTTTATTCGTTAGCGGGATCGGTGAGCAGTTCTTC. The V and J genes are TRBV27 and TRBJ2-1; the match to TRBD2 covers 8 bases. The germline CDR1 and CDR2 sequences are MNHEY and SMNVEV (reference sequence). This CDR3 is built from 15 residues. The J segment lost 9 bases and the V segment lost 1 base, leaving 8 bases of the junction unmatched.

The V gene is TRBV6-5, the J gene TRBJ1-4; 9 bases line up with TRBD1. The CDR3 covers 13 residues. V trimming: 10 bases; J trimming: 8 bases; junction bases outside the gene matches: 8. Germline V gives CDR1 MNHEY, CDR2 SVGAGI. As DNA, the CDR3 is TGTGCCACCCGGACAGGGGCTGGGGAAAAACTGTTTTTT. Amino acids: CATRTGAGEKLFF.

CDR3: CASSPTGSSYEQYF. Written as DNA, the CDR3 is TGTGCCAGCAGCCCGACAGGGAGCTCCTACGAGCAGTACTTC. This chain joins TRBV5-4 and TRBJ2-7; the match to TRBD1 covers 7 bases. The length of the CDR3 is 14 residues. V was clipped by 4 bases and J by 0 bases; unmatched bases: 4. Germline assignment: CDR1 SGHNT and CDR2 YYREEE (reference sequence).

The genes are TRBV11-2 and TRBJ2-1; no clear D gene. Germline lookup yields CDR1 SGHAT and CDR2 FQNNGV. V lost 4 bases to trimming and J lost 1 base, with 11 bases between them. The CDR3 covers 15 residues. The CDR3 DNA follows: TGTGCCAGCAGCTACGACCATGTTTCCTACAATGAGCAGTTCTTC. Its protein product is CASSYDHVSYNEQFF. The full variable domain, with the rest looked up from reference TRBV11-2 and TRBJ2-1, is EAGVAQSPRYKIIEKRQSVAFWCNPISGHATLYWYQQILGQGPKLLIQFQNNGVVDDSQLPKDRFSAERLKGVDSTLKIQPAKLEDSAVYLCASSYDHVSYNEQFFGPGTRLTVL.

The CDR3 is CASSFFQETQYF. Here the CDR3 DNA reads TGTGCCAGCAGCTTCTTTCAAGAGACCCAGTACTTC. This chain joins TRBV7-2 and TRBJ2-5; D is uncertain. This CDR3 is built from 12 residues. Trimming took 3 bases from V and 2 from J, leaving 4 bases between them. Germline V CDR1 and CDR2: SGHTA, FQGNSA.

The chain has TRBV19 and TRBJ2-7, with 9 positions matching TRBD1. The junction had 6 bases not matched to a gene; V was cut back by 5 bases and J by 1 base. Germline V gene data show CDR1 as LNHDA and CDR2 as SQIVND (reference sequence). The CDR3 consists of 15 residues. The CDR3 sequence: CASSPRTGVSYEQYF. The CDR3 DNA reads TGTGCCAGTAGTCCCAGGACAGGGGTGTCCTACGAGCAGTACTTC.

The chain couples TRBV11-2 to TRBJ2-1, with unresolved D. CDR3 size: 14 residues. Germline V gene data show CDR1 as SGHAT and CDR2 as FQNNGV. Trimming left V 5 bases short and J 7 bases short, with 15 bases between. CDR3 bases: TGTGCCAGCAGCGTCGACCGGGCTAGAAATGAGCAGTTCTTC. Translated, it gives CASSVDRARNEQFF.

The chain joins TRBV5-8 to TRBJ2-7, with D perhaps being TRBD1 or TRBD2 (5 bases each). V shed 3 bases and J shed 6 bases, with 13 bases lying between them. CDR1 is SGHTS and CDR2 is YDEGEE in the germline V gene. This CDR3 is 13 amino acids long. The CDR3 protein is CASSSSRGREQYF. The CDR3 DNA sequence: TGTGCCAGCAGCTCGTCCCGGGGCCGCGAGCAGTACTTC. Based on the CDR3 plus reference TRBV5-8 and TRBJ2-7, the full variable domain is EAGVTQSPTHLIKTRGQQATLRCSPISGHTSVYWYQQALGLGLQFLLWYDEGEERNRGNFPPRFSGRQFPNYSSELNVNALELEDSALYLCASSSSRGREQYFGPGTRLTVT.

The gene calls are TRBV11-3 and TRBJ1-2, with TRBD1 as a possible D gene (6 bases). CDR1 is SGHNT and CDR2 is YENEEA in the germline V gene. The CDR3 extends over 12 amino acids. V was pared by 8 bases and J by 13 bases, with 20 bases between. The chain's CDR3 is CASSISDRPATF. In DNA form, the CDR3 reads TGTGCCAGCTCAATTTCCGACAGGCCCGCCACCTTC.

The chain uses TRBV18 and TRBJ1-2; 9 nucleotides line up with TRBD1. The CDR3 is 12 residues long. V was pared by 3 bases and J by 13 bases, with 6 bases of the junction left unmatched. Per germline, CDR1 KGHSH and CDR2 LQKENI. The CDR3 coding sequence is TGTGCCAGCTCACCGGGACAGGGAACGGGCACCTTC. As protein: CASSPGQGTGTF.

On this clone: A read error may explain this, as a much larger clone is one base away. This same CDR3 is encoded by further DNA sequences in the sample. CDR3 DNA sequence: TGCGCCAGCAGCTTGGGACAGGGATCTGAAGCTTTCTTT. Translated, it gives CASSLGQGSEAFF. This rearrangement joins TRBV5-1 to TRBJ1-1, with 7 bases aligning to TRBD1. This CDR3 spans 13 amino acids. V dropped 0 bases and J dropped 6; count of bases not matched to a gene: 2. The V gene's germline CDR1 is SGHRS and CDR2 YFSETQ.

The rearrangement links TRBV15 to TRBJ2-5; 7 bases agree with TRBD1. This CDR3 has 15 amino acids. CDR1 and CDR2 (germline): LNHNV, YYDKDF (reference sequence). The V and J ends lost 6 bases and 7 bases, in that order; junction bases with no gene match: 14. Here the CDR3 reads CATSKGQAGLGTQYF. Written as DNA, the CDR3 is TGTGCCACCAGTAAAGGACAGGCCGGGTTGGGGACCCAGTACTTC.

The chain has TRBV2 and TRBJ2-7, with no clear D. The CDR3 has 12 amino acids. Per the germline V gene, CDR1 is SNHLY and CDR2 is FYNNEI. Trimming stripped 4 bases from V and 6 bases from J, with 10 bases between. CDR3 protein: CASSVVKSEQYF. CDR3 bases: TGTGCCAGCAGTGTGGTGAAATCCGAGCAGTACTTC.